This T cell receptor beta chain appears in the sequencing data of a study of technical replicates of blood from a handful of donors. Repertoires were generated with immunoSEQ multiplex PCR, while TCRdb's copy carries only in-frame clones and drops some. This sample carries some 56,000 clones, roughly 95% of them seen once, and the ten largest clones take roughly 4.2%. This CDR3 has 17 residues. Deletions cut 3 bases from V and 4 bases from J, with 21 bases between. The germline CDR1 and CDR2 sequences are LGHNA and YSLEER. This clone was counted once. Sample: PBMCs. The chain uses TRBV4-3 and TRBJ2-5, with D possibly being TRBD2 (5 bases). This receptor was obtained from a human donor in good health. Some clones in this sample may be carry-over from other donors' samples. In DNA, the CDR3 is TGCGCCAGCAGCCATAGGACTTTGGTAGGGTTGGGAGAGACCCAGTACTTC. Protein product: CASSHRTLVGLGETQYF.